The T cell receptor beta chain described here comes from a study of OX40 agonist ivuxolimab in advanced cancers. This table comes from immunoSEQ multiplex PCR, and its TCRdb copy is limited to in-frame clones, with some not included. The data show 90,000 or so clones, less than 95% seen once. The CDR3 is made up of 13 amino acids. V shed 8 bases and J shed 2 bases, with 12 bases lying between them. CDR1 and CDR2 (germline): MNHEY, SMNVEV (reference sequence). The input for sequencing was CD4+ or CD8+ T cells sorted from blood, taken in a trial of the OX40 agonist ivuxolimab. The V gene is TRBV27, the J gene TRBJ2-5, with D perhaps matching TRBD1 (6 bases). The sequence was collected from an adult with an advanced solid tumor such as melanoma, head and neck, liver or kidney cancer. The CDR3 is CASQGSRQETQYF. The DNA for the CDR3 is TGTGCCAGCCAGGGGAGTCGGCAAGAGACCCAGTACTTC.